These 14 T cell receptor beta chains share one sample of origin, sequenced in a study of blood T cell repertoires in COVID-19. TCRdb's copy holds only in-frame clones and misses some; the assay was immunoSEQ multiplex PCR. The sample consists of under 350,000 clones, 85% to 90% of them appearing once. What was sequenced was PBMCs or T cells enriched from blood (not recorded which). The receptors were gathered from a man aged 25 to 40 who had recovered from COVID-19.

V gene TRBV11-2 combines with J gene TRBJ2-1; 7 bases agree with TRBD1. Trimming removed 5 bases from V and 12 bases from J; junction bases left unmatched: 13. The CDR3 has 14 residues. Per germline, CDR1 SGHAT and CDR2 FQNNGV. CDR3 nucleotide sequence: TGTGCCAGCAGCCTGGGGACAGACCATAAAATGCAGTTCTTC. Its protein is CASSLGTDHKMQFF.

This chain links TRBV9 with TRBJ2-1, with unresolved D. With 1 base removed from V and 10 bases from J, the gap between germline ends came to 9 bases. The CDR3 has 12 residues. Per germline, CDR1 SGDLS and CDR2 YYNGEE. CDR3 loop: CASSVYGPEQFF. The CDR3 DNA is TGTGCCAGCAGCGTATATGGGCCAGAGCAGTTCTTC.

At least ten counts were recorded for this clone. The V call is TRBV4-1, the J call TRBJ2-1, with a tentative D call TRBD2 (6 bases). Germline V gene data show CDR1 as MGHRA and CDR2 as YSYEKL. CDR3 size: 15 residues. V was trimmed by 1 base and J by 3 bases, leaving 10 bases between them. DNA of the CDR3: TGCGCCAGCAGCCAAGGACTAGTACTCTACAATGAGCAGTTCTTC. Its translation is CASSQGLVLYNEQFF.

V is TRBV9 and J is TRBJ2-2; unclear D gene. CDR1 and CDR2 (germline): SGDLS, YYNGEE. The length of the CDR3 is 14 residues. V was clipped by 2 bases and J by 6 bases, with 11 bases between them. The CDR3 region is CASSVAGMAGELFF. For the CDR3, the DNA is TGTGCCAGCAGCGTCGCAGGAATGGCCGGGGAGCTGTTTTTT.

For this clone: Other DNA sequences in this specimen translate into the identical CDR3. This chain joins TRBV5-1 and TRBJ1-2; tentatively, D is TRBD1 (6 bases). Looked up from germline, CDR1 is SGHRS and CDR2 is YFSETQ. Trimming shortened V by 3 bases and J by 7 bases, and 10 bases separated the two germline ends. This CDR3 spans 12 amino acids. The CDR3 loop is CASSSQGSGYTF. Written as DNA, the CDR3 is TGCGCCAGCAGCTCACAGGGTTCTGGCTACACCTTC.

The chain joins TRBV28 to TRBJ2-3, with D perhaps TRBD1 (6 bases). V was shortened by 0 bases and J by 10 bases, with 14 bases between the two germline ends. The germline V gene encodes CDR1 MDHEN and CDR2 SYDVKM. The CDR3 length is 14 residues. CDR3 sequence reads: CASSLWKGAGAQYF. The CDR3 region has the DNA TGTGCCAGCAGTTTATGGAAAGGTGCAGGGGCGCAGTATTTT.

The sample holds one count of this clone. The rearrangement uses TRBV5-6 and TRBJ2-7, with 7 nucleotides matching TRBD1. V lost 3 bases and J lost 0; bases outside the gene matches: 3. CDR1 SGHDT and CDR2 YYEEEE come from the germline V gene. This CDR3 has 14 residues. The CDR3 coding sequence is TGTGCCAGCAGCTGGGGACAGCCCTCCTACGAGCAGTACTTC. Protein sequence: CASSWGQPSYEQYF. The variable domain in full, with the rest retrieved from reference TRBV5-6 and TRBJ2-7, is DAGVTQSPTHLIKTRGQQVTLRCSPKSGHDTVSWYQQALGQGPQFIFQYYEEEERQRGNFPDRFSGHQFPNYSSELNVNALLLGDSALYLCASSWGQPSYEQYFGPGTRLTVT.

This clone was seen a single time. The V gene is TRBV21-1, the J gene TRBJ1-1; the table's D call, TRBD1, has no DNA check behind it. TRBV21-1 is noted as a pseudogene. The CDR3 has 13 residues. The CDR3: CASSKGDSTEAFF. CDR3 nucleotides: TGTGCCAGCAGCAAAGGGGACAGCACTGAAGCTTTCTTT.

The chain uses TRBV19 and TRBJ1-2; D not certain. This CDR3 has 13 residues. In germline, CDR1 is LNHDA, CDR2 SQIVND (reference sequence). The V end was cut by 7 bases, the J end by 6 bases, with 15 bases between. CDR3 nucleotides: TGTGCCAGTACCTGGCTTATGGGAGATGGCTACACCTTC. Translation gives CASTWLMGDGYTF.

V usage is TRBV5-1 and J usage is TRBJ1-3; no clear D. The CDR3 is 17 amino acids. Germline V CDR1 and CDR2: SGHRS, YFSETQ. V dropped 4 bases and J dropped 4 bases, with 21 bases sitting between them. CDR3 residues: CASSTPSFGEPGNTIYF. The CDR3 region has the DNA TGCGCCAGCAGCACCCCCAGTTTCGGGGAACCGGGAAACACCATATATTTT.

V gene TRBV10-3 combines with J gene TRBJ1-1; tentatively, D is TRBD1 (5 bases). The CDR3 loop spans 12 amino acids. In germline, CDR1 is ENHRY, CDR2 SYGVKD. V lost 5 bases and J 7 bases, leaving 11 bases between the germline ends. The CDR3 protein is CAISNTGVEAFF. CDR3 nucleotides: TGTGCCATCAGTAATACAGGAGTTGAAGCTTTCTTT.

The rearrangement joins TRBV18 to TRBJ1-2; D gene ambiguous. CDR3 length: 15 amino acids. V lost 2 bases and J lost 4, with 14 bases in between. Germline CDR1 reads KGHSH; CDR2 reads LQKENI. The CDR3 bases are TGTGCCAGCTCACCAGTGACTAGAGATCTCTATGGCTACACCTTC. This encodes CASSPVTRDLYGYTF.

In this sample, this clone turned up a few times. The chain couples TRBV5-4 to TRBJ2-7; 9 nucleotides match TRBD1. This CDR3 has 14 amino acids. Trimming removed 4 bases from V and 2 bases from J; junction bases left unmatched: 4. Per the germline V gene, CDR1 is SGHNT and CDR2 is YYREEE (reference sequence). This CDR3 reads CASSLTGGPYEQYF. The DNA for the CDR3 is TGTGCCAGCAGCCTGACAGGGGGACCCTACGAGCAGTACTTC.

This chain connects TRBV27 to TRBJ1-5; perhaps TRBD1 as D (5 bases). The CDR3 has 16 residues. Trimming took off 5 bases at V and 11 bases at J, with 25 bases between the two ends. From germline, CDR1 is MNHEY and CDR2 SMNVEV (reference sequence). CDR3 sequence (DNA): TGTGCCAGCAGTCCTCCCCCCGGGACGGGAGCCTCGGCCCAGCATTTT. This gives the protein CASSPPPGTGASAQHF.